The 28 T cell receptor beta chains listed next were all sequenced from one sample in a study of T-cell memory formation after mild COVID-19. TCRdb reanalysed the 5' RACE reads using MiXCR and keeps one entry per CDR3 protein. The data contain fewer than 200,000 distinct CDR3 sequences, over 20% of them singletons. Sequenced input: PBMCs or a T cell subset sorted from them (not recorded which). All receptors come from an adult woman who had mild COVID-19 (a few samples of this study predate the infection). Cell type and time point are not known.

This clonotype was detected only a few times. The CDR3 sequence: CSARNEGPDTQYF. Here the CDR3 DNA reads TGCAGTGCTAGAAACGAGGGGCCAGATACGCAGTATTTT. The V and J genes are TRBV20-1 and TRBJ2-3; tentatively, D is TRBD1 or TRBD2 (5 bases each). The CDR3 contains 13 residues. Germline V gene sequence: CDR1 DFQATT, CDR2 SNEGSKA (reference sequence). With 2 bases removed from V and 4 bases from J, the gap between germline ends came to 10 bases.

The chain is built from TRBV15 and TRBJ2-7; 7 positions agree with TRBD2. V was clipped by 5 bases and J by 6 bases; unmatched bases: 4. The CDR3 contains 12 residues. CDR1 and CDR2 (germline): LNHNV, YYDKDF (reference sequence). The CDR3 DNA reads as TGTGCCACCAGCGGCGGGAGTAGCGAGCAGTACTTC. It specifies CATSGGSSEQYF.

The table lists this clonotype with a few counts. This chain connects TRBV10-3 to TRBJ2-7; D is unclear. The CDR3 loop spans 12 amino acids. V was trimmed by 4 bases and J by 5 bases, leaving 9 bases between them. Germline V CDR1 and CDR2: ENHRY, SYGVKD. The CDR3 is CAISGSGHEQYF. In DNA form, the CDR3 reads TGTGCCATCAGTGGGTCCGGCCACGAGCAGTACTTC.

The chain joins TRBV27 to TRBJ1-1, with 10 bases matching TRBD1. The CDR3 runs 16 residues. The trim removed 6 bases at V and 4 bases at J, leaving 11 bases unmatched. Germline V CDR1 and CDR2: MNHEY, SMNVEV (reference sequence). DNA for the CDR3: TGTGCCAGCAGCTCCCTCGGGACAGGGGTAGGCACTGAAGCTTTCTTT. Its translation: CASSSLGTGVGTEAFF.

The chain links TRBV6-5 to TRBJ1-2, with 7 nucleotides matching TRBD1. The CDR3 extends over 16 amino acids. Germline CDR1 MNHEY, CDR2 SVGAGI. V lost 2 bases, J lost 4 bases, and 10 bases stayed unmatched. The CDR3, as DNA: TGTGCCAGCAGTTACACCCCGACAGGGTTAGTCTATGGCTACACCTTC. It translates to CASSYTPTGLVYGYTF.

This chain uses TRBV6-5 with TRBJ2-3; possibly TRBD2 for D (5 bases). Germline V gene data show CDR1 as MNHEY and CDR2 as SVGAGI. This CDR3 contains 17 residues. The ends were cut back, 6 bases at V and 3 bases at J, with 22 bases in the middle. CDR3 nucleotide sequence: TGTGCCAGCAGACCGCGGGCTCCAGACTCGCGGACAGATACGCAGTATTTT. Protein product: CASRPRAPDSRTDTQYF.

CDR3 in amino acids: CASSLGWQDRYEQYF. The CDR3 DNA follows: TGCGCCAGCAGCTTGGGATGGCAGGACCGCTACGAGCAGTACTTC. This chain links TRBV5-1 with TRBJ2-7, with D uncertain. The V gene lost 0 bases and the J gene lost 3 bases, with 13 bases spanning the gap. CDR1 SGHRS and CDR2 YFSETQ come from the germline V gene. The CDR3 spans 15 residues.

The chain is built from TRBV4-2 and TRBJ2-7, with 10 bases fitting TRBD2. Germline V gives CDR1 LGHNA, CDR2 YNFKEQ. The CDR3 is 17 amino acids. V trimming: 0 bases; J trimming: 2 bases; junction bases outside the gene matches: 7. CDR3 DNA: TGTGCCAGCAGCCAAGATGACGTAGCGGGGGGACCCTACGAGCAGTACTTC. Residues: CASSQDDVAGGPYEQYF.

The rearrangement links TRBV20-1 to TRBJ2-1; D may be TRBD1 or TRBD2 (5 bases each). Germline V gene sequence: CDR1 DFQATT, CDR2 SNEGSKA (reference sequence). With 3 bases removed from V and 0 bases from J, the gap between germline ends came to 12 bases. This CDR3 has 15 amino acids. The CDR3 DNA is TGCAGTGCTAGGGGACGGCGGACCTCCTACAATGAGCAGTTCTTC. Its translation: CSARGRRTSYNEQFF.

This clonotype was counted a few times. V gene TRBV5-1 combines with J gene TRBJ2-1; D possibly corresponds to TRBD1 (6 bases). Looked up from germline, CDR1 is SGHRS and CDR2 is YFSETQ. The CDR3 covers 13 residues. Between the trimmed V and J ends, which lost 4 bases and 8 bases, there was a span of 13 bases. CDR3: CASSPWQGYEQFF. DNA for the CDR3: TGCGCCAGCAGCCCGTGGCAGGGGTATGAGCAGTTCTTC.

This clonotype appeared a few times. Here the CDR3 DNA reads TGTGCCAGCAGCCCAGGACTAGCGGGAGTGGGGCAAGAGACCCAGTACTTC. Translation gives CASSPGLAGVGQETQYF. The rearrangement uses TRBV7-2 and TRBJ2-5; 13 bases are a match to TRBD2. The CDR3 spans 17 residues. V was clipped by 5 bases and J by 2 bases; unmatched bases: 8. Per the germline V gene, CDR1 is SGHTA and CDR2 is FQGNSA.

The gene calls are TRBV7-2 and TRBJ2-3; D is perhaps TRBD1 or TRBD2 (6 bases each). The CDR3 contains 16 residues. The germline gives CDR1 SGHTA, CDR2 FQGNSA. Between the trimmed V and J ends, which lost 4 bases and 1 base, there was a span of 15 bases. This CDR3 is CASSSRTAGGTDTQYF. CDR3 DNA: TGTGCCAGCAGCTCCCGGACAGCGGGTGGCACAGATACGCAGTATTTT. Full variable domain (outside the CDR3, taken from reference TRBV7-2 and TRBJ2-3): GAGVSQSPSNKVTEKGKDVELRCDPISGHTALYWYRQSLGQGLEFLIYFQGNSAPDKSGLPSDRFSAERTGGSVSTLTIQRTQQEDSAVYLCASSSRTAGGTDTQYFGPGTRLTVL.

This clonotype has only a few counts. The chain combines TRBV6-1 with TRBJ2-7; 7 nucleotides align to TRBD2. The length of the CDR3 is 14 residues. Germline loops: CDR1 MNHNS, CDR2 SASEGT. With V trimmed by 3 bases and J by 3 bases, 5 bases remained unmatched. CDR3 residues: CASSDWGGGYEQYF. In DNA, the CDR3 is TGTGCCAGCAGTGACTGGGGGGGTGGCTACGAGCAGTACTTC.

V gene TRBV29-1 combines with J gene TRBJ2-1, with 11 bases identical to TRBD2. There are 18 residues in the CDR3. The junction had 9 bases not matched to a gene; V was cut back by 1 base and J by 1 base. Germline V gives CDR1 SQVTM, CDR2 ANQGSEA. The CDR3 spells CSVEGRLAGGWSYNEQFF. The CDR3 bases are TGCAGCGTTGAAGGCCGCCTAGCGGGAGGTTGGTCCTACAATGAGCAGTTCTTC.

The V call is TRBV5-1, the J call TRBJ2-7; D may match TRBD1 or TRBD2 (5 bases each). CDR3 length equals 14 residues. The V gene's germline CDR1 is SGHRS and CDR2 YFSETQ. Trimming removed 4 bases from V and 2 bases from J, with 13 bases in between. The CDR3 sequence is CASSPGDLAYEQYF. The DNA of the CDR3 is TGCGCCAGCAGCCCTGGGGACCTTGCCTACGAGCAGTACTTC.

The rearrangement links TRBV4-1 to TRBJ2-7; D tentatively fits TRBD1 or TRBD2 (6 bases each). V was trimmed by 4 bases and J by 0 bases, leaving 13 bases between them. The CDR3 is 15 amino acids. Germline V gene data show CDR1 as MGHRA and CDR2 as YSYEKL. The DNA of the CDR3 is TGCGCCAGCAGCCCGGGGGCCGAGAGCTCCTACGAGCAGTACTTC. Protein: CASSPGAESSYEQYF.

Only a few counts were recorded for this clonotype. The chain is built from TRBV7-9 and TRBJ1-2, with D possibly being TRBD1 (5 bases). CDR3 length: 15 residues. Germline loops: CDR1 SEHNR, CDR2 FQNEAQ (reference sequence). The V gene lost 0 bases and the J gene lost 3 bases, with 11 bases spanning the gap. The CDR3 nucleotides read TGTGCCAGCAGCTTAGCCGGCAGGGAGGACTATGGCTACACCTTC. Translation gives CASSLAGREDYGYTF.

The chain links TRBV7-9 to TRBJ2-7; 7 bases fit TRBD1. This CDR3 contains 13 residues. Per the germline V gene, CDR1 is SEHNR and CDR2 is FQNEAQ (reference sequence). The V and J ends lost 5 bases and 2 bases, in that order; junction bases with no gene match: 3. The CDR3 region has the DNA TGTGCCAGCAGCACCGGGACAGCCTACGAGCAGTACTTC. This encodes CASSTGTAYEQYF.

This clonotype was picked up a small number of times. V is TRBV4-2 and J is TRBJ2-7, with D perhaps given as TRBD1 or TRBD2 (6 bases each). Trimming removed 5 bases at V and 0 bases at J, with 14 bases between. The CDR3 length is 15 residues. Germline values: CDR1 LGHNA, CDR2 YNFKEQ. Here the CDR3 DNA reads TGTGCCAGCAGCGAGGGGGGTGACAGCTCCTACGAGCAGTACTTC. Residues: CASSEGGDSSYEQYF.

This chain links TRBV9 with TRBJ2-2; the match to TRBD1 covers 7 bases. Germline V gene sequence: CDR1 SGDLS, CDR2 YYNGEE. V was clipped by 2 bases and J by 6 bases; unmatched bases: 4. The CDR3 covers 14 residues. CDR3 protein: CASSVTGAAGELFF. The CDR3 DNA is TGTGCCAGCAGCGTTACAGGGGCCGCCGGGGAGCTGTTTTTT.

This clonotype turned up a few times. CDR3 residues: CASSQEGVETGGGGYTF. For the CDR3, the DNA is TGTGCCAGCAGCCAAGAGGGGGTAGAGACAGGGGGCGGTGGCTACACCTTC. The chain combines TRBV4-2 with TRBJ1-2; TRBD1 matches 10 bases. Per the germline V gene, CDR1 is LGHNA and CDR2 is YNFKEQ. Losses at the gene ends were 0 bases for V and 7 bases for J; bases not matched to a gene: 11. The CDR3 length is 17 residues.

The chain has TRBV29-1 and TRBJ2-1; 8 nucleotides agree with TRBD2. Looked up from germline, CDR1 is SQVTM and CDR2 is ANQGSEA. Trimming removed 5 bases from V and 6 bases from J; junction bases left unmatched: 12. The CDR3 has 15 amino acids. The CDR3 reads CSVRAGGLAGNEQFF. As DNA, the CDR3 is TGCAGCGTTAGAGCGGGTGGACTAGCAGGCAATGAGCAGTTCTTC.

The chain couples TRBV19 to TRBJ1-2, with TRBD1 identical over 9 bases. J gave up 4 bases and V 10 bases, and 10 bases lay outside the gene matches. The germline CDR1 and CDR2 sequences are LNHDA and SQIVND (reference sequence). The CDR3 consists of 14 residues. The CDR3 is CATCCGDRAYGYTF. The DNA for the CDR3 is TGTGCCACCTGCTGTGGGGACAGGGCCTATGGCTACACCTTC.

V is TRBV9 and J is TRBJ1-2; D call uncertain. CDR1 and CDR2 from the germline V gene are SGDLS and YYNGEE. This CDR3 is 13 amino acids long. Deletions cut 3 bases from V and 8 bases from J, with 14 bases between. The CDR3 DNA sequence: TGTGCCAGCAGCGCCCCAGGAGTAACCGGCTACACCTTC. It is translated as CASSAPGVTGYTF. Combining the CDR3 with reference TRBV9 and TRBJ1-2 gives the whole variable domain DSGVTQTPKHLITATGQRVTLRCSPRSGDLSVYWYQQSLDQGLQFLIQYYNGEERAKGNILERFSAQQFPDLHSELNLSSLELGDSALYFCASSAPGVTGYTFGSGTRLTVV.

This rearrangement joins TRBV7-9 to TRBJ2-7, with D possibly matching TRBD1 (6 bases). Germline V gene data show CDR1 as SEHNR and CDR2 as FQNEAQ (reference sequence). The CDR3 is 13 amino acids. V lost 6 bases to trimming and J lost 0 bases, with 9 bases between them. The CDR3 nucleotides read TGTGCCAGCAGGTGGGGGCCCTCCTACGAGCAGTACTTC. Protein product: CASRWGPSYEQYF.

J is TRBJ1-1 and V is TRBV19, with 9 bases aligning to TRBD1. The CDR3 spans 16 residues. V shed 3 bases, J shed 2 bases, and the junction held 7 bases outside the gene matches. Germline CDR1 reads LNHDA; CDR2 reads SQIVND (reference sequence). The CDR3 DNA sequence: TGTGCCAGTAGTATCCTCCGGGACAGGGACAACACTGAAGCTTTCTTT. Protein: CASSILRDRDNTEAFF.

The chain employs TRBV6-2 or TRBV6-3 and TRBJ2-1; possible D gene TRBD2, 5 bases. The CDR3 runs to 15 residues. The V end lost 2 bases, the J end lost 3 bases, and 11 bases lay between the germline ends. CDR1 is MNHEY, CDR2 SVGEGT, per germline. This CDR3 is CASSYEASLYNEQFF. The CDR3 DNA is TGTGCCAGCAGTTACGAGGCTAGCCTCTACAATGAGCAGTTCTTC.

This clonotype was detected a few times. The chain recombines TRBV4-1 with TRBJ2-7; D is perhaps TRBD2 (5 bases). CDR3 length: 14 amino acids. The germline V and J ends were trimmed by 3 bases and 3 bases, with 12 bases remaining between them. CDR1 is MGHRA and CDR2 is YSYEKL in the germline V gene. CDR3 in amino acids: CASSHEKDYYEQYF. CDR3 sequence (DNA): TGCGCCAGCAGCCATGAGAAAGACTACTACGAGCAGTACTTC.